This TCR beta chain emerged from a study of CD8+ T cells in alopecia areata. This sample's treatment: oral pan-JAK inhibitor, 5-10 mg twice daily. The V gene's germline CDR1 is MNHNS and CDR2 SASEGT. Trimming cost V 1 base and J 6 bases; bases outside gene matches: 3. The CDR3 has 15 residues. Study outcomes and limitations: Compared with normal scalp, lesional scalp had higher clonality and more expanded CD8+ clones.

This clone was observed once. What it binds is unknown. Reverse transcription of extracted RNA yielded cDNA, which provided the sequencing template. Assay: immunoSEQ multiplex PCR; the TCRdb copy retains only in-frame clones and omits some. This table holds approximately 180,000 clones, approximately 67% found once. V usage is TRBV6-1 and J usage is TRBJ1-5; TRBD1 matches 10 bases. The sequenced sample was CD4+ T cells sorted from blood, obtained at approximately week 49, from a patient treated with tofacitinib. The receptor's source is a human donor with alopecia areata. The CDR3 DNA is TGTGCCAGCAGTGAAGGACAGGGGGCGCGTCAGCCCCAGCATTTT. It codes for CASSEGQGARQPQHF.